These 7 T cell receptor beta chains came from one sample sequenced in a study of blood T cell repertoires in COVID-19. The data were produced by immunoSEQ multiplex PCR, yet TCRdb's version contains in-frame clones alone and is incomplete. The sample records around 170,000 clones, less than 85% being singletons. The sequenced sample was peripheral blood. The receptors were sampled from an elderly woman with acute or convalescent COVID-19.

The chain couples TRBV30 to TRBJ1-2, with D possibly TRBD1 on 5 matching bases. There are 12 residues in the CDR3. The germline gives CDR1 GTSNPN, CDR2 SVGIG (reference sequence). Deletions cut 0 bases from V and 4 bases from J, with 6 bases between. The CDR3 here is CAWSVTGYGYTF. The CDR3 coding sequence is TGTGCCTGGAGTGTTACAGGCTATGGCTACACCTTC.

The chain has TRBV5-5 and TRBJ2-1; TRBD1 aligns across 9 bases. The germline gives CDR1 SGHKS, CDR2 YYEKEE (reference sequence). J lost 8 bases, V lost 3 bases, and 6 bases had no gene match. The CDR3 spans 14 residues. CDR3 in amino acids: CASSSGTGIDEQFF. CDR3 sequence (DNA): TGTGCCAGCAGCTCCGGGACAGGGATCGATGAGCAGTTCTTC.

The chain recombines TRBV4-3 with TRBJ1-2, with a weak D call TRBD1 (6 bases). Germline V gene lookup returns CDR1 LGHNA and CDR2 YSLEER. The CDR3 is made up of 14 amino acids. V lost 4 bases to trimming and J lost 3 bases, with 12 bases between them. The CDR3 coding sequence is TGCGCCAGCAGCCGAAAAGGACAGTACTATGGCTACACCTTC. Translated, it gives CASSRKGQYYGYTF.

V usage is TRBV30 and J usage is TRBJ2-7; weak D call: TRBD2 (6 bases). The CDR3 has 15 residues. Germline loops: CDR1 GTSNPN, CDR2 SVGIG (reference sequence). With 0 bases removed from V and 6 bases from J, the gap between germline ends came to 18 bases. CDR3 sequence: CAWSVPGSGFGEQYF. The CDR3 nucleotides are TGTGCCTGGAGTGTACCGGGCAGCGGGTTTGGCGAGCAGTACTTC.

The V and J genes are TRBV19 and TRBJ1-6, with D perhaps TRBD1 (6 bases). Trimming took 6 bases from V and 9 from J, leaving 12 bases between them. This CDR3 is built from 13 residues. Germline V gene sequence: CDR1 LNHDA, CDR2 SQIVND (reference sequence). The CDR3 spells CASSPNRVSPLHF. The CDR3 region has the DNA TGTGCCAGTAGCCCGAACAGGGTTTCACCCCTCCACTTT.

The chain recombines TRBV30 with TRBJ2-4; 7 bases align to TRBD2. The germline V gene has CDR1 GTSNPN and CDR2 SVGIG (reference sequence). V shed 5 bases and J 9 bases; nucleotides not matched to a gene: 7. The CDR3 loop spans 12 amino acids. CDR3 nucleotides: TGTGCCTGGTCGCGCGGGAGAGGCATTCAGTACTTC. Residues: CAWSRGRGIQYF. Filled out from reference TRBV30 and TRBJ2-4, the complete variable domain reads SQTIHQWPATLVQPVGSPLSLECTVEGTSNPNLYWYRQAAGRGLQLLFYSVGIGQISSEVPQNLSASRPQDRQFILSSKKLLLSDSGFYLCAWSRGRGIQYFGAGTRLSVL.

The V gene is TRBV2, the J gene TRBJ1-1, with D unresolved. This CDR3 is 13 amino acids long. V shed 6 bases and J shed 2 bases, with 10 bases lying between them. Germline assignment: CDR1 SNHLY and CDR2 FYNNEI. This CDR3 is CASSFGENTEAFF. CDR3 coding DNA: TGTGCCAGCAGCTTCGGGGAAAACACTGAAGCTTTCTTT.